Listed below are T cell receptor beta chains from one sample, sequenced in a study of T cell responses to AZD1222 COVID-19 vaccine. The repertoire was sequenced with immunoSEQ multiplex PCR; TCRdb's copy has only in-frame clones and lacks some. The sample includes roughly 45,000 clones, roughly 83% of them seen just once. The specimen was peripheral blood, collected 28 days after the second AZD1222 dose. The receptors come from an adult who received the AZD1222 COVID-19 vaccine. Each CDR3 is given with its conserved first and last residue. D genes are given only for firm matches. The size of a clone is reported for some rows only, either as once, few or many, or as a class for expanded clones.

clone_size	v_call	j_call	d_call	cdr3_nt	cdr3_aa
few	TRBV3-1/TRBV3-2	TRBJ2-5	TRBD1	TGTGCCAGCAGCCAGCCCCCAGGGGGCGTTGCAGAGACCCAGTACTTC	CASSQPPGGVAETQYF
-	TRBV5-4	TRBJ1-5	-	TGTGCCAGCAGCTTGCCCCAGTATCAGCCCCAGCATTTT	CASSLPQYQPQHF
-	TRBV28	TRBJ1-3	-	TGTGCCAGCTTTCAGGGGCCGCCTGGAAACACCATATATTTT	CASFQGPPGNTIYF
-	TRBV7-2	TRBJ1-3	TRBD1	TGTGCCAGCAGCTTCACAGGGGAAAACCTCTCTGGAAACACCATATATTTT	CASSFTGENLSGNTIYF
few	TRBV24-1	TRBJ1-2	TRBD1	TGTGCCACCAGTGATCCGGGAGGGGTACAGGGGCAAGCTAACTATGGCTACACCTTC	CATSDPGGVQGQANYGYTF
-	TRBV19	TRBJ2-1	TRBD1	TGTGCCAGTAGTACCCCGGGACAGTACAATGAGCAGTTCTTC	CASSTPGQYNEQFF
-	TRBV19	TRBJ1-2	TRBD1	TGTGCCAGTAGTATTGTTCAGGGGGCGAACTATGGCTACACCTTC	CASSIVQGANYGYTF
-	TRBV7-2	TRBJ1-5	-	TGTGCCAGCAGCTTGGGACTTCGGCAGCCCCAGCATTTT	CASSLGLRQPQHF
-	TRBV30	TRBJ2-1	-	TGTGCCTGGAGCATAGGCCGTTATGTTTGGGAGCAGTTCTTC	CAWSIGRYVWEQFF
-	TRBV12-5	TRBJ1-2	-	TGTGCTAGTGGCCTCCCCTCAGGGTCCCTCTTCTATGGCTACACCTTC	CASGLPSGSLFYGYTF
-	TRBV11-3	TRBJ2-5	TRBD1	TGTGCCAGCAGCTCGGGACAGGGGGCGAAAGAGACCCAGTACTTC	CASSSGQGAKETQYF
-	TRBV11-3	TRBJ2-1	TRBD1	TGTGCCAGCAGCCTAAGTACAGGGGACAATGAGCAGTTCTTC	CASSLSTGDNEQFF
few	TRBV18	TRBJ1-1	TRBD1	TGTGCCAGCTCACCGACAGGGGGGATGAACACTGAAGCTTTCTTT	CASSPTGGMNTEAFF
-	TRBV11-2	TRBJ1-3	-	TGTGCCAGCAGCTCTCAGGGGTTCCTCTCTGGAAACACCATATATTTT	CASSSQGFLSGNTIYF
-	TRBV7-2	TRBJ2-1	-	TGTGCCAGCAGCTGGCGGGGTGACTCCTACAATGAGCAGTTCTTC	CASSWRGDSYNEQFF
-	TRBV7-6	TRBJ2-1	TRBD1	TGTGCCAGCAGCCCGGACAGGGTAGTCAATGAGCAGTTCTTC	CASSPDRVVNEQFF
-	TRBV5-6	TRBJ2-2	-	TGTGCCAGCAGCCGTGGTGGGCCCCTTCTCGCCGGGGAGCTGTTTTTT	CASSRGGPLLAGELFF
-	TRBV6-5	TRBJ1-4	TRBD1	TGTGCCAGCAGTAGACAGGGGGCGAGGGAAAAACTGTTTTTT	CASSRQGAREKLFF
few	TRBV5-1	TRBJ1-2	-	TGCGCCAGCAGCTTGGCCCCGCAGGGGGGCTACACCTTC	CASSLAPQGGYTF
-	TRBV19	TRBJ2-6	-	TGTGCCAGGGGTTGCCACCGACAGCGATCCTCTGGGGCCAACGTCCTGACTTTC	CARGCHRQRSSGANVLTF
-	TRBV27	TRBJ1-1	-	TGTGCCAGCAGTTCCCCTCAGATCTCTGAAGCTTTCTTT	CASSSPQISEAFF
once	TRBV5-1	TRBJ2-5	TRBD2	TGCGCCAGCAGCCCCCGAGGTAGCGGGGGGGCCTCATGGGCGGAGACCCAGTACTTC	CASSPRGSGGASWAETQYF
-	TRBV7-2	TRBJ2-1	-	TGTGCCAGCAGCTTATCAACAGGGAATGAGCAGTTCTTC	CASSLSTGNEQFF
-	TRBV28	TRBJ2-1	-	TGTGCCAGCAGTATAAATCATGAGCAGTTCTTC	CASSINHEQFF
-	TRBV5-6	TRBJ2-7	TRBD2	TGTGCCAGCAGCTCGATGGGACTAGCGGCGGATTACGAGCAGTACTTC	CASSSMGLAADYEQYF
once	TRBV15	TRBJ1-1	-	TGTGCCACCAGCAGAGCGTGGCAGGGGTCCCCTGAAGCTTTCTTT	CATSRAWQGSPEAFF
-	TRBV13	TRBJ2-3	TRBD1	TGTGCCAGCACTCAGACAGGGATGACAGATACGCAGTATTTT	CASTQTGMTDTQYF
-	TRBV28	TRBJ1-1	-	TGTGCCAGCACTGTCAGGTGGGAAGCTTTCTTT	CASTVRWEAFF
-	TRBV2	TRBJ1-2	-	TGTGCCAGCAGTGAAGAAGGGCGACATGGCTACACCTTC	CASSEEGRHGYTF
-	TRBV5-4	TRBJ1-1	TRBD1	TGTGCCAGCAGTTCCGGGACAGGGGGCTGGATCACTGAAGCTTTCTTT	CASSSGTGGWITEAFF
-	TRBV7-3	TRBJ1-2	-	TGTGCCAGCAGCAGTGGACCAGGGACTTCGGTCTATGGCTACACCTTC	CASSSGPGTSVYGYTF
few	TRBV11-2	TRBJ1-6	-	TGTGCCAGCGGGGTTCTGGGAGTCTCACCCCTCCACTTT	CASGVLGVSPLHF
-	TRBV7-2	TRBJ2-5	-	TGTGCCAGCAGCTTAGTTAGCGGTGCCTTGGAGACCCAGTACTTC	CASSLVSGALETQYF
-	TRBV11-2	TRBJ1-4	-	TGTGCCAGCAGCTTATCTATCACGGCGAATGGCGAAAAACTGTTTTTT	CASSLSITANGEKLFF
-	TRBV6-5	TRBJ2-5	-	TGTGCCAGCAGTTACTCATCTCGGGAAGAGACCCAGTACTTC	CASSYSSREETQYF
-	TRBV23-1	TRBJ1-1	-	TGCGCCAGCAGTCAATCGCCCCTAAGACGACCTCTCGATTCTGCCGAAGCTTTCTTT	CASSQSPLRRPLDSAEAFF
-	TRBV3-1/TRBV3-2	TRBJ2-3	-	TGTGCCAGCAGCCAAGGACTAGGAATCGGGAGCGCAGATACGCAGTATTTT	CASSQGLGIGSADTQYF
-	TRBV6-1	TRBJ2-2	-	TGTGCCAGCAGTGAAGCTGGGGTCACCGGGGAGCTGTTTTTT	CASSEAGVTGELFF
few	TRBV19	TRBJ1-2	TRBD1	TGTGCCAGTAGTATACAGGGGGCGCGGAACTATGGCTACACCTTC	CASSIQGARNYGYTF
-	TRBV11-3	TRBJ2-5	-	TGTGCCAGCAGCCCAGACGGGTCCGGGGAGACCCAGTACTTC	CASSPDGSGETQYF
-	TRBV6-4	TRBJ2-3	-	TGTGCCAGCAGTGACTCACAGGGACTCACAGATACGCAGTATTTT	CASSDSQGLTDTQYF
-	TRBV28	TRBJ1-2	TRBD1	TGTGCCAGCGGAACACAGGGGGCGAGGGGCTACACCTTC	CASGTQGARGYTF
-	TRBV7-2	TRBJ2-7	TRBD1	TGTGCCAGCAGCTTATCGGGGACAGGGGGCCGATCCTTCCACGAGCAGTACTTC	CASSLSGTGGRSFHEQYF
-	TRBV6-5	TRBJ2-7	TRBD2	TGTGCCAGCAGCCGCCCCGGACTAGCGGGCTACGAGCAGTACTTC	CASSRPGLAGYEQYF
-	TRBV5-1	TRBJ1-6	TRBD1	TGCGCCAGCAGCTCTTCGGGACAGGGGCATTCACCCCTCCACTTT	CASSSSGQGHSPLHF
-	TRBV19	TRBJ1-5	-	TGTGCCAGTAGCCGGGGACCCAATAGCAATCAGCCCCAGCATTTT	CASSRGPNSNQPQHF
once	TRBV5-6	TRBJ2-5	TRBD2	TGTGCCAGCAGCTTGGCCGGCCCCGGGAGGGAGTACCAAGAGACCCAGTACTTC	CASSLAGPGREYQETQYF
-	TRBV30	TRBJ1-4	-	TGTGCCGGGAGCCCTGGAGCCCAGGGAAAACTGTTTTTT	CAGSPGAQGKLFF